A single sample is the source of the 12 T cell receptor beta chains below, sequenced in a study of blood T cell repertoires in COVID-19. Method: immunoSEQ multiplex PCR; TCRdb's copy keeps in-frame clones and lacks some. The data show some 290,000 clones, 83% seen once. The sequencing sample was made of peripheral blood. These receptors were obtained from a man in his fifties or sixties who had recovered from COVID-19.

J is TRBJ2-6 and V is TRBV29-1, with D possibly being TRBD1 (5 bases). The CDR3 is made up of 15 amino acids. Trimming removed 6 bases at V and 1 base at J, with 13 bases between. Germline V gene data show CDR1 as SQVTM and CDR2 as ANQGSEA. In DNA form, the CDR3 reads TGCAGCGTGGAACTACAGGAATCTGGGGCCAACGTCCTGACTTTC. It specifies CSVELQESGANVLTF.

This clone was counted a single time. This CDR3 is CASTDSPSPLHF. The CDR3 DNA follows: TGTGCCAGCACGGACAGCCCTTCACCCCTCCACTTT. The gene calls are TRBV28 and TRBJ1-6; the D gene is possibly TRBD1 (6 bases). Germline V CDR1 and CDR2: MDHEN, SYDVKM. Trimming pared 7 bases from V and 9 bases from J, leaving 10 bases between. The CDR3 length is 12 residues.

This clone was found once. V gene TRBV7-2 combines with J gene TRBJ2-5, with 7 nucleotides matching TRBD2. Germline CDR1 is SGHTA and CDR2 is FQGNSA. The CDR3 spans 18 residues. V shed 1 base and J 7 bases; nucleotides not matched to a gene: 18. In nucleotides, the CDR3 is TGTGCCAGCAGCTTAGTAGTGGGTTTAGCGGGTCGAGCCGGGACCCAGTACTTC. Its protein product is CASSLVVGLAGRAGTQYF.

The CDR3 is CSVSGGLDTQYF. For the CDR3, the DNA is TGCAGCGTTAGCGGGGGTTTGGATACGCAGTATTTT. The rearrangement links TRBV29-1 to TRBJ2-3, with TRBD2 identical over 8 bases. CDR3 length: 12 amino acids. The J segment lost 6 bases and the V segment lost 5 bases, leaving 4 bases of the junction unmatched. The germline V gene has CDR1 SQVTM and CDR2 ANQGSEA.

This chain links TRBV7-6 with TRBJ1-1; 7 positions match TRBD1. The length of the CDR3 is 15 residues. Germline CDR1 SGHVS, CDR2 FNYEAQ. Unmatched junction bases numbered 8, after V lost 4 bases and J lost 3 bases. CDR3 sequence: CASSSPQGLDTEAFF. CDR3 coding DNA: TGTGCCAGCAGCTCACCACAGGGGCTAGACACTGAAGCTTTCTTT. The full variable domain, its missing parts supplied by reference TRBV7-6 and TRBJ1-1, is GAGVSQSPRYKVTKRGQDVALRCDPISGHVSLYWYRQALGQGPEFLTYFNYEAQQDKSGLPNDRFSAERPEGSISTLTIQRTEQRDSAMYRCASSSPQGLDTEAFFGQGTRLTVV.

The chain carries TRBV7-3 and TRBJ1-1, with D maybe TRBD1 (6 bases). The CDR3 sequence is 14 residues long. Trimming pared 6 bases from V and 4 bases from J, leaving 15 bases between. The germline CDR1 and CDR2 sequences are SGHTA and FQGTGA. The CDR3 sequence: CASSPSGVATEAFF. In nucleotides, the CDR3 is TGTGCCAGCAGTCCTTCAGGGGTGGCCACTGAAGCTTTCTTT.

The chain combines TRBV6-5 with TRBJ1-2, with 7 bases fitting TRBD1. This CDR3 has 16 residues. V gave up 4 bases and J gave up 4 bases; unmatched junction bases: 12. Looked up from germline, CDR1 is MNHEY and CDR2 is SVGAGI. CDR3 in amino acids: CASSSAVFGTAYGYTF. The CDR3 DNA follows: TGTGCCAGCAGTTCAGCGGTGTTCGGGACAGCCTATGGCTACACCTTC.

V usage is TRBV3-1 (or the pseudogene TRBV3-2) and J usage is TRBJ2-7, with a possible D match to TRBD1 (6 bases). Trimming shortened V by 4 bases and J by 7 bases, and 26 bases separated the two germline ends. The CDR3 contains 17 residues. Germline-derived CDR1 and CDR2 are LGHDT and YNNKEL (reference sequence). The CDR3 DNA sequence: TGTGCCAGCAGCCTTAGCTCAACCAGGGGCATTGGGATAGAGCAGTACTTC. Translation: CASSLSSTRGIGIEQYF.

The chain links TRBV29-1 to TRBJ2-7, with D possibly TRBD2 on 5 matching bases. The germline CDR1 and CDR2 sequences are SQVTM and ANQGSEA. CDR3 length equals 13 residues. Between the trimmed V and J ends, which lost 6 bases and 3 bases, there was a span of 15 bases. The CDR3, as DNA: TGCAGCGTCAAATCAGGACGGGGCTACGAGCAGTACTTC. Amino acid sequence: CSVKSGRGYEQYF.

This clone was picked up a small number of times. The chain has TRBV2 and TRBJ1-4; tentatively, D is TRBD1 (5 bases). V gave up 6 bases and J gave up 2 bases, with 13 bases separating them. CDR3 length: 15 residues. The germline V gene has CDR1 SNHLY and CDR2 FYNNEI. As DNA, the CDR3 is TGTGCCAGCAGGGACTCGGGGGGTACTAATGAAAAACTGTTTTTT. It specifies CASRDSGGTNEKLFF.

CDR3 region: CASSTGGNQPQHF. The DNA of the CDR3 is TGTGCCAGCTCCACCGGGGGAAATCAGCCCCAGCATTTT. The J gene is TRBJ1-5, the V gene TRBV18; D is possibly TRBD1 (5 bases). The CDR3 contains 13 residues. Germline V gene lookup returns CDR1 KGHSH and CDR2 LQKENI. V was pared by 6 bases and J by 4 bases, with 10 bases between.

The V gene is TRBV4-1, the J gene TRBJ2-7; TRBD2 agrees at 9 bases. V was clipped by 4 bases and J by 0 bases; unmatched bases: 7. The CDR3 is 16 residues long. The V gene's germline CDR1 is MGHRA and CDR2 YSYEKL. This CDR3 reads CASSREAGGTSYEQYF. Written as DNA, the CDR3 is TGCGCCAGCAGCCGAGAAGCGGGAGGAACCTCCTACGAGCAGTACTTC.